This passage covers 29 T cell receptor beta chains from one sample sequenced in a study of T cells in localized non-small cell lung cancer. Generated by immunoSEQ multiplex PCR, the TCRdb table keeps only in-frame clones and is missing some. This table has about 53,000 clones, 80% to 85% appearing once. Sequenced material: peripheral blood mononuclear cells, taken before any cancer treatment. All receptors come from a man aged 40 to 69 with stage III lung adenocarcinoma.

The V gene is TRBV29-1, the J gene TRBJ1-2; D gene uncertain. V lost 3 bases and J lost 5, with 22 bases in between. Germline V gene lookup returns CDR1 SQVTM and CDR2 ANQGSEA. The CDR3 consists of 16 residues. CDR3 nucleotides: TGCAGCGTTGATAGCCTTCCATCCCGGGTTGGGTATGGCTACACCTTC. This translates into CSVDSLPSRVGYGYTF.

This clone has a handful of counts. The CDR3 here is CSVDTGSLNNEQFF. CDR3 in DNA: TGCAGCGTTGACACGGGATCACTAAACAATGAGCAGTTCTTC. This rearrangement joins TRBV29-1 to TRBJ2-1; D is possibly TRBD2 (5 bases). The CDR3 covers 14 residues. The germline V and J ends were trimmed by 3 bases and 5 bases, with 14 bases remaining between them. Germline V gene data show CDR1 as SQVTM and CDR2 as ANQGSEA.

V gene TRBV28 combines with J gene TRBJ1-2; D may be TRBD1 (5 bases). CDR1 is MDHEN, CDR2 SYDVKM, per germline. The CDR3 loop spans 14 amino acids. V lost 7 bases and J 4 bases, leaving 16 bases between the germline ends. CDR3 DNA sequence: TGTGCCAGCAATCGGGACGGAGGCCGCTATGGCTACACCTTC. Its protein product is CASNRDGGRYGYTF.

The rearrangement links TRBV19 to TRBJ2-7; D is possibly TRBD2 (6 bases). V lost 3 bases, J lost 4 bases, and 13 bases lay in between. The CDR3 spans 14 residues. CDR1 is LNHDA, CDR2 SQIVND, per germline (reference sequence). CDR3 loop: CASSIGGGPYEQYF. The CDR3 coding sequence is TGTGCCAGTAGTATTGGCGGAGGGCCTTACGAGCAGTACTTC.

This chain's CDR3 is CASSLDRDTGELFF. For the CDR3, the DNA is TGTGCCAGCAGCTTAGACAGAGACACCGGGGAGCTGTTTTTT. This rearrangement joins TRBV7-3 to TRBJ2-2; a weak D match, TRBD1 (5 bases). Per the germline V gene, CDR1 is SGHTA and CDR2 is FQGTGA. V was pared by 2 bases and J by 3 bases, with 7 bases between. The CDR3 totals 14 residues.

The V call is TRBV23-1, the J call TRBJ1-1, with D hard to call. TRBV23-1 is identified as an open reading frame with a role that is uncertain. V was trimmed by 4 bases and J by 4 bases, leaving 1 base between them. There are 10 residues in the CDR3. The DNA of the CDR3 is TGCGCCAGCAGTCCCACTGAAGCTTTCTTT. Translating it yields CASSPTEAFF.

The V call is TRBV5-1, the J call TRBJ1-2, with D unresolved. V was clipped by 4 bases and J by 8 bases, with 18 bases between them. Per the germline V gene, CDR1 is SGHRS and CDR2 is YFSETQ. This CDR3 region has 14 residues. Here the CDR3 DNA reads TGCGCCAGCAGCCCGGACGGAGCCTCTATAGGCTACACCTTC. Its translation: CASSPDGASIGYTF. The full variable domain, in which reference TRBV5-1 and TRBJ1-2 provide the parts outside the CDR3, is KAGVTQTPRYLIKTRGQQVTLSCSPISGHRSVSWYQQTPGQGLQFLFEYFSETQRNKGNFPGRFSGRQFSNSRSEMNVSTLELGDSALYLCASSPDGASIGYTFGSGTRLTVV.

The CDR3 DNA reads TGTGCCAGCAGTGAAATAGCGGGGGTGCTTGAGCAGTTCTTC. Encoded protein: CASSEIAGVLEQFF. This chain uses TRBV2 with TRBJ2-1, with TRBD2 matching over 9 bases. CDR3 length: 14 residues. Germline trimming cut 2 bases from V and 9 bases from J; bases unmatched to any gene: 5. Per the germline V gene, CDR1 is SNHLY and CDR2 is FYNNEI.

The chain uses TRBV2 and TRBJ1-4, with D unresolved. The V end was cut by 10 bases, the J end by 8 bases, with 14 bases between. The CDR3 has 12 residues. Germline lookup yields CDR1 SNHLY and CDR2 FYNNEI. For the CDR3, the DNA is TGTGCCACGGCGGGCGACCTAGAAAAACTGTTTTTT. This gives the protein CATAGDLEKLFF. The full variable domain, completed using reference TRBV2 and TRBJ1-4, is EPEVTQTPSHQVTQMGQEVILRCVPISNHLYFYWYRQILGQKVEFLVSFYNNEISEKSEIFDDQFSVERPDGSNFTLKIRSTKLEDSAMYFCATAGDLEKLFFGSGTQLSVL.

The gene calls are TRBV6-1 and TRBJ2-5; D remains unclear. The CDR3 is 13 amino acids. V was clipped by 8 bases and J by 1 base, with 11 bases between them. Germline values: CDR1 MNHNS, CDR2 SASEGT. For the CDR3, the DNA is TGTGCCAGCCATACACCTCCCCAAGAGACCCAGTACTTC. As protein: CASHTPPQETQYF.

For the CDR3, the DNA is TGTGCCAGCAGTGAATATCCCACAGTCTCTAACTATGGCTACACCTTC. Translating gives CASSEYPTVSNYGYTF. This chain joins TRBV2 and TRBJ1-2, with D hard to call. The CDR3 covers 16 residues. Germline CDR1 reads SNHLY; CDR2 reads FYNNEI. The germline V and J ends were trimmed by 2 bases and 0 bases, with 13 bases remaining between them. The variable domain in full, with the rest retrieved from reference TRBV2 and TRBJ1-2, is EPEVTQTPSHQVTQMGQEVILRCVPISNHLYFYWYRQILGQKVEFLVSFYNNEISEKSEIFDDQFSVERPDGSNFTLKIRSTKLEDSAMYFCASSEYPTVSNYGYTFGSGTRLTVV.

This sequence joins TRBV5-1 and TRBJ2-1; 8 nucleotides match TRBD2. Germline-derived CDR1 and CDR2 are SGHRS and YFSETQ. The length of the CDR3 is 13 residues. The V gene end was trimmed by 4 bases and the J gene end by 12 bases; junction bases not matched to a gene: 9. The CDR3 protein is CASSPGRAGVQFF. The CDR3 bases are TGCGCCAGCAGCCCGGGGCGAGCGGGAGTGCAGTTCTTC.

About this clone itself: Additional DNA sequences in this sample encode the identical CDR3. The chain joins TRBV5-1 to TRBJ2-5; TRBD1 aligns across 8 bases. The CDR3 runs to 14 residues. V was pared by 4 bases and J by 1 base, with 3 bases of the junction left unmatched. The germline V gene encodes CDR1 SGHRS and CDR2 YFSETQ. This CDR3 reads CASSPGQAQETQYF. The CDR3 DNA reads as TGCGCCAGCAGCCCGGGACAGGCCCAAGAGACCCAGTACTTC.

CDR3: CAWSVSGNQPQHF. In nucleotides, the CDR3 is TGTGCCTGGAGTGTATCAGGCAATCAGCCCCAGCATTTT. The gene calls are TRBV30 and TRBJ1-5; D unclear. CDR1 GTSNPN and CDR2 SVGIG come from the germline V gene (reference sequence). Between the trimmed V and J ends, which lost 0 bases and 2 bases, there was a span of 5 bases. The CDR3 runs to 13 residues.

The chain employs TRBV4-1 and TRBJ2-4; the D gene is possibly TRBD1 (6 bases). Trimming stripped 1 base from V and 4 bases from J, with 8 bases between. The CDR3 contains 14 residues. Germline V gives CDR1 MGHRA, CDR2 YSYEKL. This chain's CDR3 is CASSQAGEKNIQYF. The CDR3 nucleotides are TGCGCCAGCAGCCAAGCAGGGGAGAAAAACATTCAGTACTTC.

The chain has TRBV10-3 and TRBJ1-1; 8 bases agree with TRBD1. This CDR3 has 16 residues. Trimming took 6 bases from V and 1 from J; bases not matched to a gene: 10. In germline, CDR1 is ENHRY, CDR2 SYGVKD. The CDR3 protein is CAIRKWTGNGNTEAFF. The DNA of the CDR3 is TGTGCCATCAGGAAATGGACAGGGAATGGGAACACTGAAGCTTTCTTT.

The chain employs TRBV13 and TRBJ2-3, with D possibly being TRBD2 (5 bases). The germline V and J ends were trimmed by 2 bases and 0 bases, with 9 bases remaining between them. From germline, CDR1 is PRHDT and CDR2 FYEKMQ (reference sequence). This CDR3 comprises 15 residues. The CDR3 sequence: CASSLRGYSTDTQYF. The CDR3 coding sequence is TGTGCCAGCAGCTTACGAGGGTACAGCACAGATACGCAGTATTTT.

V gene TRBV19 combines with J gene TRBJ1-5; weak D call: TRBD1 (5 bases). The CDR3 contains 15 residues. Trimming shortened V by 3 bases and J by 0 bases, and 9 bases separated the two germline ends. Germline lookup yields CDR1 LNHDA and CDR2 SQIVND (reference sequence). In DNA, the CDR3 is TGTGCCAGTAGTATCGGGACGGTTAGCAATCAGCCCCAGCATTTT. Its protein product is CASSIGTVSNQPQHF.

The rearrangement joins TRBV6-5 to TRBJ2-3; 12 bases agree with TRBD2. Germline-derived CDR1 and CDR2 are MNHEY and SVGAGI. The CDR3 has 14 amino acids. V lost 6 bases, J lost 3 bases, and 1 base stayed unmatched. CDR3 nucleotides: TGTGCCAGCAGACTAGCGGGGGGTACAGATACGCAGTATTTT. Amino acids: CASRLAGGTDTQYF.

This clone was observed once. This sequence joins TRBV11-2 and TRBJ2-7; D is possibly TRBD1 (5 bases). The CDR3 extends over 13 amino acids. Per the germline V gene, CDR1 is SGHAT and CDR2 is FQNNGV. Trimming stripped 0 bases from V and 12 bases from J, with 15 bases between. The CDR3 reads CASSLDFRAIPYF. The CDR3 nucleotides are TGTGCCAGCAGCTTAGATTTCAGGGCCATCCCGTACTTC.

CDR3 in DNA: TGTGCCAGCAGCTTACGATCAACGGGGACTGAAGCTTTCTTT. Translated: CASSLRSTGTEAFF. The chain carries TRBV11-1 and TRBJ1-1, with D uncertain. With 2 bases removed from V and 5 bases from J, the gap between germline ends came to 12 bases. This CDR3 is built from 14 residues. Germline V lookup: CDR1 SGHAT, CDR2 FQDESV (reference sequence).

This chain uses TRBV2 with TRBJ2-2; 10 bases match TRBD2. The CDR3 has 17 amino acids. CDR1 is SNHLY, CDR2 FYNNEI, per germline. V dropped 4 bases and J dropped 5; count of bases not matched to a gene: 10. The CDR3 DNA is TGTGCCAGCAGTGTAGCGGGGGGACCCGGTGGGACCGGGGAGCTGTTTTTT. Residues: CASSVAGGPGGTGELFF. Full variable domain (remainder filled in from reference TRBV2 and TRBJ2-2): EPEVTQTPSHQVTQMGQEVILRCVPISNHLYFYWYRQILGQKVEFLVSFYNNEISEKSEIFDDQFSVERPDGSNFTLKIRSTKLEDSAMYFCASSVAGGPGGTGELFFGEGSRLTVL.

V gene TRBV7-9 combines with J gene TRBJ1-2, with 7 bases lining up with TRBD1. Germline CDR1 reads SEHNR; CDR2 reads FQNEAQ (reference sequence). Germline trimming cut 4 bases from V and 5 bases from J; bases unmatched to any gene: 7. The CDR3 loop spans 14 amino acids. CDR3 protein: CASSSTGWGYGYTF. CDR3 DNA sequence: TGTGCCAGCAGCTCGACAGGGTGGGGGTATGGCTACACCTTC.

The chain employs TRBV9 and TRBJ2-3; TRBD2 is a possible D gene (5 bases). Germline loops: CDR1 SGDLS, CDR2 YYNGEE. V lost 1 base to trimming and J lost 1 base, with 7 bases between them. CDR3 length: 14 residues. In DNA form, the CDR3 reads TGTGCCAGCAGCGTAAGCGGAGGCACAGATACGCAGTATTTT. Encoded protein: CASSVSGGTDTQYF.

The genes are TRBV9 and TRBJ1-4; D not resolved. Looked up from germline, CDR1 is SGDLS and CDR2 is YYNGEE. With 3 bases removed from V and 8 bases from J, the gap between germline ends came to 23 bases. The CDR3 has 17 amino acids. CDR3 protein: CASSASAGGAVREKLFF. The CDR3 DNA sequence: TGTGCCAGCAGCGCCTCCGCGGGAGGTGCCGTGAGAGAAAAACTGTTTTTT.

V is TRBV9 and J is TRBJ2-7, with D tentatively TRBD2 (5 bases). Trimming removed 2 bases from V and 5 bases from J, with 14 bases in between. CDR1 is SGDLS and CDR2 is YYNGEE in the germline V gene. The CDR3 runs 14 residues. The DNA of the CDR3 is TGTGCCAGCAGCGTTGGAGGAGCCGGCAACGAGCAGTACTTC. Residues: CASSVGGAGNEQYF.

The V call is TRBV5-1, the J call TRBJ1-5, with 9 bases lining up with TRBD1. V dropped 4 bases and J dropped 6; count of bases not matched to a gene: 8. The CDR3 totals 15 residues. The germline CDR1 and CDR2 sequences are SGHRS and YFSETQ. CDR3 sequence: CASSRTGERGQPQHF. The CDR3 bases are TGCGCCAGCAGCCGGACAGGGGAGAGAGGTCAGCCCCAGCATTTT.

The chain employs TRBV19 and TRBJ2-7; the match to TRBD2 covers 8 bases. CDR1 and CDR2 from the germline V gene are LNHDA and SQIVND (reference sequence). There are 15 residues in the CDR3. The V and J ends lost 6 bases and 5 bases, in that order; junction bases with no gene match: 12. This CDR3 is CASRKAGGSSDEQYF. Written as DNA, the CDR3 is TGTGCCAGTAGAAAGGCGGGAGGATCCTCGGACGAGCAGTACTTC.

The rearrangement links TRBV28 to TRBJ2-3; 9 positions match TRBD2. Germline CDR1 is MDHEN and CDR2 is SYDVKM. J lost 2 bases, V lost 3 bases, and 6 bases had no gene match. The CDR3 has 16 residues. This CDR3 reads CASSFAAGGYTDTQYF. The CDR3 bases are TGTGCCAGCAGTTTTGCAGCGGGGGGATACACAGATACGCAGTATTTT.